This is a list of T cell receptor beta chains from one sample in a study of shared T cell receptors in the human thymus. The table came from immunoSEQ multiplex PCR; TCRdb's copy has only in-frame clones and leaves some out. The sample holds hundreds of thousands of clones; 80% to 90% are singletons and the top ten take 0.009% to 0.0095%. A further study also used this sample, focusing on human thymus T cells.

Sequences were obtained from thymocytes. These receptors all come from a boy in the first two years of life with a congenital heart defect. Both conserved end residues are part of each CDR3. The D gene is left open where the match is weak. Size values are once, few and many counts, or a class for expanded clones, and some rows have none.

D gene: TRBD1; clone size: once; V gene: TRBV18; J gene: TRBJ1-2; CDR3 DNA: TGTGCCAGCTCACCAGGGACAGGGGGCCAATATGGCTACACCTTC; CDR3 protein: CASSPGTGGQYGYTF
D gene: NA; clone size: NA; V gene: TRBV27; J gene: TRBJ2-7; CDR3 DNA: TGTGCCAGCAGTTCCCGGGCTAGGGGTTTCTCCTACGAGCAGTACTTC; CDR3 protein: CASSSRARGFSYEQYF
D gene: TRBD1; clone size: NA; V gene: TRBV7-3; J gene: TRBJ2-1; CDR3 DNA: TGTGCCAGCAGCTCCAGCCGGGACAGGGGGAACAATGAGCAGTTCTTC; CDR3 protein: CASSSSRDRGNNEQFF
D gene: TRBD2; clone size: NA; V gene: TRBV4-3; J gene: TRBJ2-7; CDR3 DNA: TGCGCCAGCAGCCGGCTCCCCCTGGGCGGGAGTGGGGCCTACGAGCAGTACTTC; CDR3 protein: CASSRLPLGGSGAYEQYF
D gene: NA; clone size: NA; V gene: TRBV5-4; J gene: TRBJ2-7; CDR3 DNA: TGTGCCAGCAGCTTGTCACAGGGAACCTACGAGCAGTACTTC; CDR3 protein: CASSLSQGTYEQYF
D gene: TRBD1; clone size: NA; V gene: TRBV27; J gene: TRBJ1-2; CDR3 DNA: TGTGCCAGCAGTTTCATAAAATTGGGGACAGTGAGATATGGCTACACCTTC; CDR3 protein: CASSFIKLGTVRYGYTF
D gene: NA; clone size: few; V gene: TRBV6-1; J gene: TRBJ2-1; CDR3 DNA: TGTGCCAGCAGTGAAGCGGAGAAGAACAATGAGCAGTTCTTC; CDR3 protein: CASSEAEKNNEQFF
D gene: NA; clone size: NA; V gene: TRBV4-1; J gene: TRBJ1-4; CDR3 DNA: TGCGCCAGCAGCCAAGAGAGGTACGTGATGGGGCCTAAAACGTCAACTAATGAAAAACTGTTTTTT; CDR3 protein: CASSQERYVMGPKTSTNEKLFF
D gene: NA; clone size: NA; V gene: TRBV28; J gene: TRBJ1-3; CDR3 DNA: TGTGCCAGCAGTTCACCCGGAACTCAGGGCTCTGGAAACACCATATATTTT; CDR3 protein: CASSSPGTQGSGNTIYF
D gene: TRBD2; clone size: NA; V gene: TRBV2; J gene: TRBJ2-3; CDR3 DNA: TGTGCCAGCAGTGGGAGTGACAGTGTTGAAACTAGCGGGAATCTCACAGATACGCAGTATTTT; CDR3 protein: CASSGSDSVETSGNLTDTQYF
D gene: TRBD2; clone size: NA; V gene: TRBV4-1; J gene: TRBJ2-6; CDR3 DNA: TGCGCCAGCAGCCAGCTAGCGGGCTTGTCCTCTGGGGCCAACGTCCTGACTTTC; CDR3 protein: CASSQLAGLSSGANVLTF
D gene: TRBD1; clone size: NA; V gene: TRBV19; J gene: TRBJ1-1; CDR3 DNA: TGTGCCAGTAGAATCATGAGACAGGGGGAGATGAACACTGAAGCTTTCTTT; CDR3 protein: CASRIMRQGEMNTEAFF
D gene: NA; clone size: few; V gene: TRBV28; J gene: TRBJ1-6; CDR3 DNA: TGTGCCAGCAGGGCATCAAATTCACCCCTCCACTTT; CDR3 protein: CASRASNSPLHF
D gene: NA; clone size: NA; V gene: TRBV7-8; J gene: TRBJ1-5; CDR3 DNA: TGTGCCAGCAGCTTCAGCGGGGGGTCGGAGAAGCCCCAGCATTTT; CDR3 protein: CASSFSGGSEKPQHF
D gene: TRBD2; clone size: NA; V gene: TRBV14; J gene: TRBJ2-7; CDR3 DNA: TGTGCCAGCAGCCAAGCGAGGATGGGGGGACTAGCAATTCCCACCTACGAGCAGTACTTC; CDR3 protein: CASSQARMGGLAIPTYEQYF
D gene: TRBD1; clone size: NA; V gene: TRBV19; J gene: TRBJ2-7; CDR3 DNA: TGTGCCAGTAGTAACCGACAGGGGGGCCTCTCAACCTACGAGCAGTACTTC; CDR3 protein: CASSNRQGGLSTYEQYF
D gene: TRBD2; clone size: NA; V gene: TRBV11-2; J gene: TRBJ2-7; CDR3 DNA: TGTGCCAGCAGCTCGGGGGGAGGCGAGCAGTACTTC; CDR3 protein: CASSSGGGEQYF
D gene: NA; clone size: NA; V gene: TRBV15; J gene: TRBJ2-5; CDR3 DNA: TGTGCCACCAGCAGAGTACCCACCCCCCACCAGCGGCAGTACTTC; CDR3 protein: CATSRVPTPHQRQYF
D gene: NA; clone size: NA; V gene: TRBV18; J gene: TRBJ2-4; CDR3 DNA: TGTGCCAGCTCACCAGGGAGATTAGCCAAAAACATTCAGTACTTC; CDR3 protein: CASSPGRLAKNIQYF
D gene: TRBD1; clone size: few; V gene: TRBV4-2; J gene: TRBJ2-1; CDR3 DNA: TGTGCCAGCAGCCGAGGGGACAGGGGGTTAAGGAATGAGCAGTTCTTC; CDR3 protein: CASSRGDRGLRNEQFF
D gene: TRBD1; clone size: NA; V gene: TRBV5-6; J gene: TRBJ2-6; CDR3 DNA: TGTGCCAGCAGCTGGAAGGGACAGGCTAAATCTGGGGCCAACGTCCTGACTTTC; CDR3 protein: CASSWKGQAKSGANVLTF
D gene: NA; clone size: NA; V gene: TRBV14; J gene: TRBJ1-2; CDR3 DNA: TGTGCCAGCAGCCAAATCCCGCAACAGACCCCGGCCCTTCGTTGGGGCTACACCTTC; CDR3 protein: CASSQIPQQTPALRWGYTF
D gene: TRBD1; clone size: NA; V gene: TRBV6-6; J gene: TRBJ1-2; CDR3 DNA: TGTGCCAGCAGTTACCCTTGGGGACAGGTTAACTATGGCTACACCTTC; CDR3 protein: CASSYPWGQVNYGYTF
D gene: NA; clone size: NA; V gene: TRBV27; J gene: TRBJ1-1; CDR3 DNA: TGTGCCAGCAGTCGACGCGGGGCAGGGAAGAGCATGAACACTGAAGCTTTCTTT; CDR3 protein: CASSRRGAGKSMNTEAFF
D gene: TRBD1; clone size: NA; V gene: TRBV6-1; J gene: TRBJ1-6; CDR3 DNA: TGTGCCAGCAGTGGGTCCCGGGACAGGTTAAGCTCCTATAATTCACCCCTCCACTTT; CDR3 protein: CASSGSRDRLSSYNSPLHF
D gene: TRBD2; clone size: NA; V gene: TRBV19; J gene: TRBJ2-2; CDR3 DNA: TGTGCCAGTAGTATTTGGCTAGCGGGGGGGCGTTTCACCGGGGAGCTGTTTTTT; CDR3 protein: CASSIWLAGGRFTGELFF
D gene: NA; clone size: NA; V gene: TRBV6-5; J gene: TRBJ2-1; CDR3 DNA: TGTGCCAGCAGTACCGTTCGAAGAGCAAACAATGAGCAGTTCTTC; CDR3 protein: CASSTVRRANNEQFF
D gene: NA; clone size: NA; V gene: TRBV7-3; J gene: TRBJ2-5; CDR3 DNA: TGTGCCAGCAGCTTAAGGGCAGGGCAAGAGACCCAGTACTTC; CDR3 protein: CASSLRAGQETQYF
D gene: NA; clone size: NA; V gene: TRBV7-3; J gene: TRBJ1-2; CDR3 DNA: TGTGCCAGCAGCCAGGGGACACCCTATGGCTACACCTTC; CDR3 protein: CASSQGTPYGYTF
D gene: NA; clone size: once; V gene: TRBV7-8; J gene: TRBJ1-5; CDR3 DNA: TGTGCCAGCAGCTTAGACGACCGATCCCGACAGCTTTATAGCAATCAGCCCCAGCATTTT; CDR3 protein: CASSLDDRSRQLYSNQPQHF
D gene: TRBD2; clone size: NA; V gene: TRBV10-3; J gene: TRBJ2-3; CDR3 DNA: TGTGCCATCAGTGACTCCAGGACTAGCGGGGAGGATACGCAGTATTTT; CDR3 protein: CAISDSRTSGEDTQYF
D gene: TRBD2; clone size: NA; V gene: TRBV7-6; J gene: TRBJ2-1; CDR3 DNA: TGTGCCAGCATACCCGAGGAACTAGCGGGAGCCTACAATGAGCAGTTCTTC; CDR3 protein: CASIPEELAGAYNEQFF
D gene: NA; clone size: NA; V gene: TRBV5-4; J gene: TRBJ1-2; CDR3 DNA: TGTGCCAGCAGCTTAGGGTTCGGGGGGCGACCACCTAACTATGGCTACACCTTC; CDR3 protein: CASSLGFGGRPPNYGYTF
D gene: TRBD1; clone size: NA; V gene: TRBV28; J gene: TRBJ2-1; CDR3 DNA: TGTGCCAGCAGTTTCTCAAGGGGGCCCCCCAATGAGCAGTTCTTC; CDR3 protein: CASSFSRGPPNEQFF
D gene: NA; clone size: NA; V gene: TRBV28; J gene: TRBJ1-5; CDR3 DNA: TGTGCCAGCATGCCTGCGGACAGAAGATACCAGCCCCAGCATTTT; CDR3 protein: CASMPADRRYQPQHF
D gene: NA; clone size: NA; V gene: TRBV2; J gene: TRBJ1-4; CDR3 DNA: TGTGCCAGCAGTGACAGGCCCCCTGAAAAACTGTTTTTT; CDR3 protein: CASSDRPPEKLFF
D gene: TRBD2; clone size: NA; V gene: TRBV5-1; J gene: TRBJ2-2; CDR3 DNA: TGCGCCAGCAGCTTGTCGACTAGCGGGAGGACGCTTAACACCGGGGAGCTGTTTTTT; CDR3 protein: CASSLSTSGRTLNTGELFF
D gene: NA; clone size: NA; V gene: TRBV10-3; J gene: TRBJ2-1; CDR3 DNA: TGTGCCATCACCGCCGACAGGCAAGGTGAGCAGTTCTTC; CDR3 protein: CAITADRQGEQFF
D gene: NA; clone size: few; V gene: TRBV11-2; J gene: TRBJ2-7; CDR3 DNA: TGTGCCAGCAGCTTAGACGGGTACCTATCCTACGAGCAGTACTTC; CDR3 protein: CASSLDGYLSYEQYF
D gene: NA; clone size: NA; V gene: TRBV7-2; J gene: TRBJ1-2; CDR3 DNA: TGTGCCAGCAGCTTTCCAGGGCGCCACTATGGCTACACCTTC; CDR3 protein: CASSFPGRHYGYTF
D gene: TRBD2; clone size: NA; V gene: TRBV28; J gene: TRBJ2-7; CDR3 DNA: TGTGCCAGCAGTCAAATAGGACTAGCGGGTTATATGGGGTTTGAGGATTACGAGCAGTACTTC; CDR3 protein: CASSQIGLAGYMGFEDYEQYF
D gene: TRBD2; clone size: NA; V gene: TRBV4-3; J gene: TRBJ2-3; CDR3 DNA: TGCGCCAGCAGCCAGACTAGCGGGAGGCCTTCCACAGATACGCAGTATTTT; CDR3 protein: CASSQTSGRPSTDTQYF
D gene: TRBD2; clone size: NA; V gene: TRBV28; J gene: TRBJ2-2; CDR3 DNA: TGTGCCAGCAGTTTAGTAGCGGGTTTACCGAGGGAGCTGTTTTTT; CDR3 protein: CASSLVAGLPRELFF
D gene: NA; clone size: NA; V gene: TRBV4-1; J gene: TRBJ1-1; CDR3 DNA: TGCGCCAGCAGCCAACACAGGGTTAGTAACACTGAAGCTTTCTTT; CDR3 protein: CASSQHRVSNTEAFF
D gene: TRBD1; clone size: NA; V gene: TRBV2; J gene: TRBJ1-4; CDR3 DNA: TGTGCCAGCAGGTCCCACAGGGGGAATGAAAAACTGTTTTTT; CDR3 protein: CASRSHRGNEKLFF
D gene: TRBD1; clone size: NA; V gene: TRBV28; J gene: TRBJ1-2; CDR3 DNA: TGTGCCAGCAGTGAAGGCCCGACGAAGGAGGGGGCGCGGCCCATACTTGGCTACACCTTC; CDR3 protein: CASSEGPTKEGARPILGYTF
D gene: NA; clone size: NA; V gene: TRBV21-1; J gene: TRBJ1-1; CDR3 DNA: TGTGCCAGCAGCAAAGCAGCAAGTCCTTTCTTT; CDR3 protein: CASSKAASPFF
D gene: NA; clone size: few; V gene: TRBV27; J gene: TRBJ2-3; CDR3 DNA: TGTGCCAGCAGTCCGGGCGGGGACGGAGATACGCAGTATTTT; CDR3 protein: CASSPGGDGDTQYF
D gene: TRBD2; clone size: NA; V gene: TRBV7-2; J gene: TRBJ2-7; CDR3 DNA: TGTGCCAGCAGCTTAGCCGAGATGCGACGGGAGGGCCTAGGGTACGAGCAGTACTTC; CDR3 protein: CASSLAEMRREGLGYEQYF
D gene: TRBD1; clone size: NA; V gene: TRBV7-8; J gene: TRBJ1-5; CDR3 DNA: TGTGCCAGCAGCTGCGCAATAGGGACAGGGCGGTGGGATCAGCCCCAGCATTTT; CDR3 protein: CASSCAIGTGRWDQPQHF
D gene: TRBD1; clone size: NA; V gene: TRBV30; J gene: TRBJ1-1; CDR3 DNA: TGTGCCTGGAGGCCCGGGACAGGGGACACTGAAGCTTTCTTT; CDR3 protein: CAWRPGTGDTEAFF
D gene: NA; clone size: NA; V gene: TRBV4-3; J gene: TRBJ1-1; CDR3 DNA: TGCGCCAGCAGCCCGGGAGTGAGGAACACTGAAGCTTTCTTT; CDR3 protein: CASSPGVRNTEAFF
D gene: TRBD2; clone size: NA; V gene: TRBV7-2; J gene: TRBJ2-7; CDR3 DNA: TGTGCCAGCAGCCTGGGGACTAGCGGGTTCTACGAGCAGTACTTC; CDR3 protein: CASSLGTSGFYEQYF
D gene: NA; clone size: NA; V gene: TRBV4-3; J gene: TRBJ1-6; CDR3 DNA: TGCGCCAGCAGTCCCCGGCAGAACAATCGACTTAATTCACCCCTCCACTTT; CDR3 protein: CASSPRQNNRLNSPLHF
D gene: TRBD2; clone size: NA; V gene: TRBV7-2; J gene: TRBJ2-1; CDR3 DNA: TGTGCCAGCAGCGCGAGCGGGACGATCTACAATGAGCAGTTCTTC; CDR3 protein: CASSASGTIYNEQFF
D gene: TRBD1; clone size: NA; V gene: TRBV11-3; J gene: TRBJ1-5; CDR3 DNA: TGTGCCAGCAGCCTTCCAAGGGACAGGGAGGATCAGCCCCAGCATTTT; CDR3 protein: CASSLPRDREDQPQHF
D gene: TRBD1; clone size: NA; V gene: TRBV28; J gene: TRBJ1-3; CDR3 DNA: TGTGCCAGCAGTTGCCCCTCCAGGGGGGAAGCTGGAAACACCATATATTTT; CDR3 protein: CASSCPSRGEAGNTIYF
D gene: NA; clone size: NA; V gene: TRBV19; J gene: TRBJ1-5; CDR3 DNA: TGTGCCAGTACCCCAAGGTCAGGGAATCAGCCCCAGCATTTT; CDR3 protein: CASTPRSGNQPQHF
D gene: NA; clone size: NA; V gene: TRBV6-6; J gene: TRBJ1-5; CDR3 DNA: TGTGCCAGCAGGAATCCTCGAGGGCAGCAGCCCCAGCATTTT; CDR3 protein: CASRNPRGQQPQHF